Following are 22 T cell receptor beta chains from one sample sequenced in a study of CD8 T cells in ankylosing spondylitis. Each CDR3 protein is one row after TCRdb ran MiXCR on the 5' RACE reads. The sample consists of some 240,000 distinct CDR3 sequences, 15% to 20% of them appearing once. The source material was blood, either unsorted or a sorted T cell fraction (not recorded which). Receptor source: a male donor with ankylosing spondylitis or in good health (not recorded which).

This chain links TRBV10-1 with TRBJ2-2; unclear D gene. Per the germline V gene, CDR1 is WNHNN and CDR2 is SYGVQD (reference sequence). V was trimmed by 0 bases and J by 7 bases, leaving 9 bases between them. There are 14 residues in the CDR3. DNA for the CDR3: TGCGCCAGCAGTGAGTCCACGGCTGGCGGGGAGCTGTTTTTT. It codes for CASSESTAGGELFF.

This clonotype was seen repeatedly, ten times or more. V usage is TRBV7-8 and J usage is TRBJ1-6; D not resolved. Germline V gene lookup returns CDR1 SGHVS and CDR2 FQNEAQ. V lost 0 bases, J lost 0 bases, and 9 bases lay in between. This CDR3 is 17 amino acids long. The CDR3 sequence: CASSLAGPVSYNSPLHF. DNA of the CDR3: TGTGCCAGCAGCTTAGCCGGACCGGTCTCCTATAATTCACCCCTCCACTTT.

The table lists this clonotype with many counts. The V and J genes are TRBV29-1 and TRBJ2-7; TRBD2 is a possible D gene (6 bases). Germline V lookup: CDR1 SQVTM, CDR2 ANQGSEA. Trimming stripped 4 bases from V and 4 bases from J, with 17 bases between. This CDR3 contains 14 residues. As DNA, the CDR3 is TGCAGCGTTGTGGGGGGTCGATCGCCTTACGAGCAGTACTTC. This translates into CSVVGGRSPYEQYF.

This clonotype was counted only a few times. The chain couples TRBV29-1 to TRBJ2-7, with 8 bases that match TRBD1. V dropped 5 bases and J dropped 6; count of bases not matched to a gene: 6. The germline CDR1 and CDR2 sequences are SQVTM and ANQGSEA. The CDR3 totals 12 residues. This CDR3 reads CSVKTGAGEQYF. DNA for the CDR3: TGCAGCGTTAAGACAGGGGCTGGCGAGCAGTACTTC.

In this sample, this clonotype turned up a few times. The chain couples TRBV27 to TRBJ2-7; D is unresolved. The V end lost 6 bases, the J end lost 4 bases, and 16 bases lay between the germline ends. Germline V CDR1 and CDR2: MNHEY, SMNVEV (reference sequence). This CDR3 has 14 residues. Written as DNA, the CDR3 is TGTGCCAGCAGCCCCTCGGCTTACTCTTACGAGCAGTACTTC. This sequence encodes CASSPSAYSYEQYF.

This clonotype was recorded a few times. The DNA for the CDR3 is TGTGCCAGCATCTACGAGGGTTCGCAGTATTTT. As protein: CASIYEGSQYF. The chain links TRBV7-9 to TRBJ2-3, with D possibly matching TRBD2 (5 bases). This CDR3 is 11 amino acids long. V gave up 7 bases and J gave up 10 bases, with 12 bases separating them. Germline loops: CDR1 SEHNR, CDR2 FQNEAQ (reference sequence).

The chain recombines TRBV11-2 with TRBJ2-5; 9 bases map to TRBD2. Per germline, CDR1 SGHAT and CDR2 FQNNGV. Trimming cost V 0 bases and J 4 bases; bases outside gene matches: 12. The CDR3 runs 18 residues. DNA for the CDR3: TGTGCCAGCAGCTTAGAGAGTGGCTTAGCGGGAGTTCTAGAGACCCAGTACTTC. Translated: CASSLESGLAGVLETQYF.

The chain recombines TRBV24-1 with TRBJ2-3; D not resolved. V gave up 9 bases and J gave up 4 bases, with 16 bases separating them. This CDR3 is built from 14 residues. Germline V CDR1 and CDR2: KGHDR, SFDVKD. This CDR3 is CATSQVAGADTQYF. As DNA, the CDR3 is TGTGCCACCTCCCAGGTGGCTGGAGCAGATACGCAGTATTTT.

The DNA of the CDR3 is TGTGCCAGCAGCCCGGACAGGGGGCAATCCACAGATACGCAGTATTTT. Amino acids: CASSPDRGQSTDTQYF. The chain recombines TRBV12-3 or TRBV12-4 with TRBJ2-3; 11 positions match TRBD1. This CDR3 has 16 residues. The V segment lost 6 bases and the J segment 2 bases; nucleotides outside the gene matches: 7.

This clonotype showed up just a few times. The chain carries TRBV10-3 and TRBJ2-7; 9 nucleotides line up with TRBD1. Germline CDR1 ENHRY, CDR2 SYGVKD. The trim removed 10 bases at V and 5 bases at J, leaving 9 bases unmatched. The CDR3 sequence is 13 residues long. The CDR3 loop reads CATGRDRADEQYF. Here the CDR3 DNA reads TGTGCCACCGGAAGGGACAGGGCGGACGAGCAGTACTTC.

There are many counts of this clonotype. The chain uses TRBV15 and TRBJ2-1; perhaps TRBD2 as D (6 bases). The CDR3 consists of 16 residues. Trimming shortened V by 0 bases and J by 6 bases, and 15 bases separated the two germline ends. Looked up from germline, CDR1 is LNHNV and CDR2 is YYDKDF (reference sequence). The CDR3 DNA reads TGTGCCACCAGCAGAGAGGGTGGGGGGTCCCTCAATGAGCAGTTCTTC. It encodes CATSREGGGSLNEQFF.

For this clonotype: Mismatch with germline at one junction end may stem from a read error. The V gene is TRBV12-3 or TRBV12-4, the J gene TRBJ2-1, with D perhaps TRBD1 (5 bases). The CDR3 sequence is 12 residues long. Here the CDR3 reads CASSQGYNAQFF. CDR3 coding DNA: TGTGCCAGCAGTCAGGGATACAATGCGCAGTTCTTC.

The genes are TRBV29-1 and TRBJ2-3; 15 nucleotides line up with TRBD2. Trimming at V came to 5 bases and at J to 4 bases, leaving 16 bases not matched to a gene. The length of the CDR3 is 19 residues. Germline loops: CDR1 SQVTM, CDR2 ANQGSEA. The CDR3 loop reads CSVPLIGLAGGPPSDTQYF. CDR3 bases: TGCAGCGTTCCGCTTATCGGACTAGCGGGAGGGCCGCCCTCAGATACGCAGTATTTT.

This clonotype has just a few counts. The chain couples TRBV5-1 to TRBJ2-2; 11 nucleotides match TRBD2. The CDR3 runs 17 residues. The germline CDR1 and CDR2 sequences are SGHRS and YFSETQ. After removal of 5 bases from V and 5 bases from J, the junction contained 11 bases not matched to a gene. CDR3 region: CASSPHSGRAVTGELFF. CDR3 bases: TGCGCCAGCAGTCCTCATAGCGGGAGGGCCGTGACCGGGGAGCTGTTTTTT.

In this sample, this clonotype turned up many times. V and J are TRBV29-1 and TRBJ2-7, with TRBD2 as a possible D gene (6 bases). The V end lost 3 bases, the J end lost 1 base, and 13 bases lay between the germline ends. CDR1 SQVTM and CDR2 ANQGSEA come from the germline V gene. The CDR3 length is 14 residues. The CDR3 DNA sequence: TGCAGCGTTGACAAACCCGGGGGTTCCTACGAGCAGTACTTC. The encoded protein is CSVDKPGGSYEQYF.

The chain recombines TRBV29-1 with TRBJ2-1; D unresolved. CDR3 length: 15 residues. Germline V gene lookup returns CDR1 SQVTM and CDR2 ANQGSEA. V gave up 3 bases and J gave up 3 bases, with 15 bases separating them. DNA of the CDR3: TGCAGCGTTGAGGTTTGGTCGTCGAACTACAATGAGCAGTTCTTC. Residues: CSVEVWSSNYNEQFF.

This clonotype was detected a few times. The V call is TRBV20-1, the J call TRBJ2-7, with D possibly matching TRBD1 (6 bases). The CDR3 covers 12 residues. With 1 base removed from V and 7 bases from J, the gap between germline ends came to 11 bases. Germline CDR1 reads DFQATT; CDR2 reads SNEGSKA (reference sequence). CDR3 loop: CSARAQGWEQYF. The CDR3 DNA sequence: TGCAGTGCTAGAGCGCAGGGGTGGGAGCAGTACTTC.

This clonotype was seen a single time. This sequence joins TRBV23-1 and TRBJ2-5; 7 bases agree with TRBD2. TRBV23-1 falls under the ORF class, with uncertain function. V lost 4 bases and J lost 2; bases outside the gene matches: 7. The CDR3 consists of 15 residues. The CDR3 nucleotides are TGCGCCAGCAGTCGGGGACTACGGGGGCAAGAGACCCAGTACTTC. This sequence encodes CASSRGLRGQETQYF.

J is TRBJ2-3 and V is TRBV7-8, with 8 bases lining up with TRBD2. V shed 4 bases and J 6 bases; nucleotides not matched to a gene: 15. Germline-derived CDR1 and CDR2 are SGHVS and FQNEAQ. The CDR3 spans 17 residues. The CDR3 protein is CASSWGLVKNGGDTQYF. In DNA form, the CDR3 reads TGTGCCAGCAGCTGGGGACTAGTAAAAAATGGGGGGGATACGCAGTATTTT.

The chain combines TRBV12-3 or TRBV12-4 with TRBJ1-4; TRBD1 matches at 10 bases. This CDR3 is 14 amino acids long. V shed 6 bases, J shed 5 bases, and the junction held 3 bases outside the gene matches. In DNA form, the CDR3 reads TGTGCCAGCAGGCCGGGACAGGGGAATGAAAAACTGTTTTTT. Translation gives CASRPGQGNEKLFF.

The table lists this clonotype with a few counts. J is TRBJ2-3 and V is TRBV6-8; D is ambiguous. CDR1 and CDR2 (germline): MNHGY, SAAAGT. Trimming took 3 bases from V and 4 from J, leaving 5 bases between them. This CDR3 contains 12 residues. The CDR3 DNA sequence: TGTGCCAGCAGTTATAAGGCAGATACGCAGTATTTT. This gives the protein CASSYKADTQYF.

This clonotype was observed a handful of times. The chain is built from TRBV29-1 and TRBJ2-1; D may be TRBD2 (5 bases). There are 12 residues in the CDR3. The V gene's germline CDR1 is SQVTM and CDR2 ANQGSEA. V was pared by 6 bases and J by 6 bases, with 12 bases between. This CDR3 reads CSVFEGVNEQFF. The DNA of the CDR3 is TGCAGCGTCTTCGAGGGTGTCAATGAGCAGTTCTTC.